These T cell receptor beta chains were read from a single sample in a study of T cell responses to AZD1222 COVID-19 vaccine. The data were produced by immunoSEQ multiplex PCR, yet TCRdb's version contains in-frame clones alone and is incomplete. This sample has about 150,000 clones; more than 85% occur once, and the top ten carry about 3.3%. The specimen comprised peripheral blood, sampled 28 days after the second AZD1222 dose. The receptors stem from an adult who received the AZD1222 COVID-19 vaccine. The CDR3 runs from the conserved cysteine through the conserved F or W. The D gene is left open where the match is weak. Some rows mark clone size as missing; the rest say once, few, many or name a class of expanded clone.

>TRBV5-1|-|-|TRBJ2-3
CASSLALGTDTQYF
TGCGCCAGCAGCTTAGCACTAGGCACAGATACGCAGTATTTT
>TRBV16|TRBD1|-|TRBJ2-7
CASSQSGQDPYEQYF
TGTGCCAGCAGCCAATCGGGACAGGACCCCTACGAGCAGTACTTC
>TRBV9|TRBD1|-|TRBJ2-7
CASSVGGGQGIWYEQYF
TGTGCCAGCAGCGTAGGAGGGGGACAGGGAATTTGGTACGAGCAGTACTTC
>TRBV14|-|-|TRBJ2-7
CASSPYAYEQYF
TGTGCCAGCAGCCCTTACGCCTACGAGCAGTACTTC
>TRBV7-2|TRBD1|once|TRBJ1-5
CASSLGRGRNQPQHF
TGTGCCAGCAGCTTAGGCAGGGGGCGTAATCAGCCCCAGCATTTT
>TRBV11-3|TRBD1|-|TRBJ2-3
CASSLDAGTGGHTQYF
TGTGCCAGCAGCTTAGATGCTGGGACAGGTGGACATACGCAGTATTTT
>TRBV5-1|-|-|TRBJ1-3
CASSLTGGRYGNTIYF
TGCGCCAGCAGCCTTACCGGGGGGCGGTACGGAAACACCATATATTTT
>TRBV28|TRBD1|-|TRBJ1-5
CASSLLNGQENQPQHF
TGTGCCAGCAGTTTATTAAACGGACAGGAAAATCAGCCCCAGCATTTT
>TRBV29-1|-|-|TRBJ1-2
CSVEPGLRYHGYTF
TGCAGCGTTGAACCGGGACTGCGGTACCATGGCTACACCTTC
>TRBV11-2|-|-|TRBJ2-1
CASSPPGRVWNEQFF
TGTGCCAGCAGCCCCCCGGGCAGGGTATGGAATGAGCAGTTCTTC
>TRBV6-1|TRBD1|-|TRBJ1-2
CASSEARAGGNGYTF
TGTGCCAGCAGTGAAGCGCGTGCAGGGGGTAATGGCTACACCTTC
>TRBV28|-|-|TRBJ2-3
CASSSSQRELDTQYF
-
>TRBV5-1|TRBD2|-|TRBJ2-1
CASSLRVTSGSYNEQFF
TGCGCCAGCAGCTTGAGGGTCACTAGCGGTTCCTACAATGAGCAGTTCTTC
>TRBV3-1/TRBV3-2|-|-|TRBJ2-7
CASSQDSGTRAYEQYF
TGTGCCAGCAGCCAAGATTCCGGGACAAGAGCATACGAGCAGTACTTC
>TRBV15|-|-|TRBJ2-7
CATSRDTQIYEQYF
TGTGCCACCAGCAGGGATACACAGATCTACGAGCAGTACTTC
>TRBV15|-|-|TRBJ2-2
CATSRDRSRTGELFF
TGTGCCACCAGCAGAGACAGGTCCAGGACCGGGGAGCTGTTTTTT
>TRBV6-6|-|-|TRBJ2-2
CASSYSHSTGELFF
TGTGCCAGCAGTTACTCCCACTCGACCGGGGAGCTGTTTTTT
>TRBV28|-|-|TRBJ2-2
CASSGLEQPHTAGELFF
TGTGCCAGCAGTGGCCTCGAGCAACCTCATACGGCCGGGGAGCTGTTTTTT
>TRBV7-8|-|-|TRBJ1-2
CASSLPAGADNYGYTF
TGTGCCAGCAGCTTACCAGCAGGGGCAGATAACTATGGCTACACCTTC
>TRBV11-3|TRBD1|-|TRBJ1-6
CASSLETGELDNSPLHF
TGTGCCAGCAGCCTCGAGACAGGGGAATTAGATAATTCACCCCTCCACTTT
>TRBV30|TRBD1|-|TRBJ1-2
CAWSVRTGAMDYGYTF
TGTGCCTGGAGTGTCAGGACAGGGGCCATGGACTATGGCTACACCTTC
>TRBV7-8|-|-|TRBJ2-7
CASSLAFQGRLASEQYF
TGTGCCAGCAGCTTAGCCTTTCAGGGCCGTCTAGCCTCCGAGCAGTACTTC
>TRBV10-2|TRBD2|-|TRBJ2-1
CASTRLAGGGDEQFF
TGCGCCAGCACCCGACTAGCGGGGGGAGGGGATGAGCAGTTCTTC
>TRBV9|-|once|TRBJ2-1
CASSALAGNFDNEQFF
TGTGCCAGCAGCGCACTAGCAGGAAATTTTGACAATGAGCAGTTCTTC
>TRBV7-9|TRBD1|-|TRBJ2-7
CASSSGQGPSYEQYF
TGTGCCAGCAGCTCCGGACAGGGTCCTAGCTACGAGCAGTACTTC
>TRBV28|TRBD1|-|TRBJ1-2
CASSRQGGYGYTF
TGTGCCAGCAGCCGACAGGGCGGCTATGGCTACACCTTC
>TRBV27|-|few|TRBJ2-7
CASSLRGRVGYEQYF
TGTGCCAGCAGTTTACGGGGCAGGGTCGGCTACGAGCAGTACTTC
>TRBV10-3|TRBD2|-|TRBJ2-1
CAISEPSRTGTSGNEQFF
TGTGCCATCAGTGAGCCATCACGGACCGGGACTAGCGGGAATGAGCAGTTCTTC
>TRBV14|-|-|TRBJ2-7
CASSLRQVYEQYF
TGTGCCAGCAGCCTACGACAGGTCTACGAGCAGTACTTC
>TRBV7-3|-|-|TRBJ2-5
CASSFNAGFQETQYF
TGTGCCAGCAGCTTTAACGCGGGCTTCCAAGAGACCCAGTACTTC
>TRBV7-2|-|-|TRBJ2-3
CASSLERNSDTQYF
TGTGCCAGCAGCTTAGAGAGAAACTCAGATACGCAGTATTTT
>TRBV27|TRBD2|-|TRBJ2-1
CASTGLDGSEQFF
TGTGCCAGTACGGGACTAGATGGCAGTGAGCAGTTCTTC
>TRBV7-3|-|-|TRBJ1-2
CASSFGRDRGYTF
TGTGCCAGCAGCTTCGGGAGGGATAGAGGCTACACCTTC
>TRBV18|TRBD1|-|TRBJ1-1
CASSFRDSEAFF
TGTGCCAGCTCATTCCGGGACAGTGAAGCTTTCTTT
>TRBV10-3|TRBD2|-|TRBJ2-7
CAISVAGGHYEQYF
TGTGCCATCAGTGTTGCGGGAGGTCACTACGAGCAGTACTTC
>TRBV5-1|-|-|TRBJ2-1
CATSRTENEQFF
TGCGCCACTAGCCGTACGGAAAATGAGCAGTTCTTC
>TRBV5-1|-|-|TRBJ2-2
CASSLDPRAATGELFF
TGCGCCAGCAGCTTGGATCCGCGGGCGGCTACCGGGGAGCTGTTTTTT
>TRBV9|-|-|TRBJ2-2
CASSPTSWGHPGELFF
TGTGCCAGCAGCCCAACGTCGTGGGGCCATCCCGGGGAGCTGTTTTTT
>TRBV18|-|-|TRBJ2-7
CASSLSGTYEQYF
TGTGCCAGCTCACTTAGCGGTACCTACGAGCAGTACTTC
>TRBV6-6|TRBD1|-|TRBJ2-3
CASSQPRDRATDTQYF
TGTGCCAGCAGTCAACCTCGGGACAGGGCCACAGATACGCAGTATTTT
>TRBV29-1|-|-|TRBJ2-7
CSAPQLAEQYF
TGCAGCGCCCCACAACTTGCCGAGCAGTACTTC
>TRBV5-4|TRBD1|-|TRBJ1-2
CASSIGQGEYGYTF
TGTGCCAGCAGTATTGGACAGGGCGAATATGGCTACACCTTC
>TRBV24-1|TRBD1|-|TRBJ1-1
CATSDHRGGTEAFF
TGTGCCACCAGTGATCACAGGGGTGGTACTGAAGCTTTCTTT
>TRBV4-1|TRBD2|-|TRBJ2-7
CASSQEPPGAGEGWEQYF
TGCGCCAGCAGCCAAGAACCACCTGGAGCGGGAGAGGGCTGGGAGCAGTACTTC
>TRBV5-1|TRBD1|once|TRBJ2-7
CASSSPDRVDEQYF
TGCGCCAGCAGCTCGCCGGACAGGGTCGACGAGCAGTACTTC
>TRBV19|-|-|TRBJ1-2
CASSQGRNGYTF
TGTGCCAGTAGTCAGGGAAGAAATGGCTACACCTTC